This TCR beta chain was identified in a study of blood T cell repertoires in COVID-19. Study context: Samples taken during acute and convalescent COVID-19 were collected in the United States, Italy and Spain. Sample material is recorded as cDNA or gDNA derived from T cells, B-cell-depleted T cells, or PBMCs.

CDR1 is WNHNN, CDR2 SYGVQD, per germline (reference sequence). This CDR3 contains 13 residues. Trimming took off 10 bases at V and 8 bases at J, with 17 bases between the two ends. Profiled with immunoSEQ multiplex PCR; TCRdb holds only in-frame clones, not every one. The table includes 200,000 to 300,000 clones, about 83% detected once. The clonotype was recovered from a man in his fifties or sixties with acute or convalescent COVID-19. Input material: peripheral blood. The chain is built from TRBV10-1 and TRBJ1-4; no clear D. The CDR3 loop reads CAIVLEGSEKLFF. For the CDR3, the DNA is TGCGCCATCGTACTGGAGGGTAGCGAAAAACTGTTTTTT.